This entry lists 31 T cell receptor beta chains sequenced from one sample in a study of identical twins. In TCRdb, the 5' RACE reads were re-called with MiXCR into one record per CDR3 protein. The sample holds approximately 1.8 million distinct CDR3 sequences, under 35% seen once. Sequencing was performed on cord blood. The source of these receptors is a newborn girl in good health.

This clonotype has at least ten counts. The chain couples TRBV10-3 to TRBJ2-7; no firm D call. The CDR3 consists of 12 residues. V lost 2 bases to trimming and J lost 5 bases, with 7 bases between them. Germline CDR1 reads ENHRY; CDR2 reads SYGVKD. CDR3 residues: CAISETRDEQYF. The CDR3 DNA reads as TGTGCCATCAGTGAGACAAGGGACGAGCAGTACTTC.

On this clonotype itself: Germline is not matched at one junction end, which may reflect a read error. The chain couples TRBV7-6 to TRBJ2-7; TRBD2 aligns across 7 bases. The J call is in doubt because the DNA end fits TRBJ2-5 better. The CDR3 runs to 15 residues. Germline loops: CDR1 SGHVS, CDR2 FNYEAQ. CDR3 in amino acids: CASNLARAGSETQYF. CDR3 bases: TGTGCCAGCAACTTAGCGCGAGCGGGGTCGGAGACCCAGTACTTC.

This clonotype occurred once. This chain links TRBV25-1 with TRBJ2-2; 15 bases map to TRBD2. Trimming took 4 bases from V and 0 from J; bases not matched to a gene: 3. Germline V gene lookup returns CDR1 MGHDK and CDR2 SYGVNS. The length of the CDR3 is 18 residues. The CDR3: CASSGGLAGGPNTGELFF. CDR3 nucleotide sequence: TGTGCCAGCAGTGGGGGACTAGCGGGAGGCCCGAACACCGGGGAGCTGTTTTTT. The whole variable domain, remainder taken from reference TRBV25-1 and TRBJ2-2, is EADIYQTPRYLVIGTGKKITLECSQTMGHDKMYWYQQDPGMELHLIHYSYGVNSTEKGDLSSESTVSRIRTEHFPLTLESARPSHTSQYLCASSGGLAGGPNTGELFFGEGSRLTVL.

In this sample, this clonotype turned up once. The rearrangement joins TRBV20-1 to TRBJ2-1; D remains ambiguous. The J call may be wrong; the DNA end is better matched by TRBJ2-7. The CDR3 is made up of 14 amino acids. CDR1 is DFQATT and CDR2 is SNEGSKA in the germline V gene (reference sequence). The CDR3 spells CSASPDASYNEQYF. The CDR3 nucleotides are TGCAGTGCTAGCCCAGACGCGAGCTACAATGAGCAGTACTTC.

This clonotype was counted only a few times. The chain joins TRBV28 to TRBJ2-3, with 11 bases that match TRBD1. Germline loops: CDR1 MDHEN, CDR2 SYDVKM. The CDR3 length is 15 residues. J was trimmed by 4 bases and V by 1 base; bases with no gene match: 1. CDR3 protein: CASSLSGQGADTQYF. The CDR3 coding sequence is TGTGCCAGCAGTTTATCGGGACAGGGGGCAGATACGCAGTATTTT.

As for this clonotype: One junction end disagrees with the germline gene, perhaps due to a read error. The chain employs TRBV7-9 and TRBJ2-7; 8 nucleotides align to TRBD1. The CDR3 is 15 amino acids. CDR1 and CDR2 (germline): SEHNR, FQNEAQ (reference sequence). The chain's CDR3 is CASSLDRVGSYEQSF. CDR3 in DNA: TGTGCCAGCAGCTTGGACAGGGTGGGCTCCTACGAGCAGTCCTTC.

This rearrangement joins TRBV30 to TRBJ1-4; D gene ambiguous. CDR1 is GTSNPN and CDR2 is SVGIG in the germline V gene (reference sequence). The CDR3 spans 14 residues. The V end lost 5 bases, the J end lost 0 bases, and 10 bases lay between the germline ends. The CDR3: CAWCPYATNEKLFF. CDR3 nucleotide sequence: TGTGCCTGGTGCCCCTATGCAACTAATGAAAAACTGTTTTTT.

Here the CDR3 DNA reads TGCAGTGCTAGTAGGAGTTTGACGCAGTATTTT. This codes for CSASRSLTQYF. The gene calls are TRBV20-1 and TRBJ2-3; D remains unclear. Germline V gives CDR1 DFQATT, CDR2 SNEGSKA (reference sequence). The ends were cut back, 3 bases at V and 9 bases at J, with 10 bases in the middle. The CDR3 covers 11 residues.

This clonotype was seen at least ten times. The junction and the germline gene differ at one end; a read error may be behind it. This chain joins TRBV7-2 and TRBJ2-3; no clear D gene. The CDR3 has 12 amino acids. CDR1 and CDR2 from the germline V gene are SGHTA and FQGNSA. CDR3 sequence (DNA): TGTGCCAGCAACTTAGGTGGGGTTACGCAGTATTTT. Translating it yields CASNLGGVTQYF.

This chain connects TRBV4-1 to TRBJ1-3; D gene uncertain. V was pared by 1 base and J by 8 bases, with 9 bases between. Per germline, CDR1 MGHRA and CDR2 YSYEKL. This CDR3 has 13 residues. Here the CDR3 reads CASSQVGGDTIYF. The CDR3, as DNA: TGCGCCAGCAGCCAAGTGGGAGGAGACACCATATATTTT.

This CDR3 is CATSDQFGASPGHPTYEQYF. The CDR3, as DNA: TGTGCCACCAGTGACCAATTTGGGGCTTCACCGGGACACCCAACCTACGAGCAGTACTTC. V and J are TRBV24-1 and TRBJ2-4; tentatively, D is TRBD1 (6 bases). The J call may not be correct, given that the DNA end is closer to TRBJ2-7. This CDR3 spans 20 amino acids. Germline values: CDR1 KGHDR, CDR2 SFDVKD.

The chain is built from TRBV20-1 and TRBJ2-3; the D is unclear. Germline V lookup: CDR1 DFQATT, CDR2 SNEGSKA (reference sequence). V was shortened by 4 bases and J by 3 bases, with 14 bases between the two germline ends. The CDR3 loop spans 14 amino acids. The CDR3: CSAIPTKGTDTQYF. Written as DNA, the CDR3 is TGCAGTGCTATCCCAACGAAGGGTACAGATACGCAGTATTTT.

V is TRBV13 and J is TRBJ2-1, with 7 positions matching TRBD2. Germline trimming cut 3 bases from V and 1 base from J; bases unmatched to any gene: 6. Germline V gene lookup returns CDR1 PRHDT and CDR2 FYEKMQ (reference sequence). The CDR3 loop spans 16 amino acids. CDR3 protein: CASSFRAGVSYNEQFF. In DNA, the CDR3 is TGTGCCAGCAGCTTTAGGGCGGGAGTGTCCTACAATGAGCAGTTCTTC.

The rearrangement joins TRBV21-1 to TRBJ2-1; the D call of TRBD1 is as the table states it, not checked on the DNA. TRBV21-1 is a pseudogene. The CDR3 length is 10 residues. The CDR3 nucleotides are TGTGCCACCCCATGTGGTGAGCAGTTCTTC. It translates to CATPCGEQFF.

This clonotype has a handful of counts. The V gene is TRBV28, the J gene TRBJ2-5; maybe TRBD1 (6 bases). V dropped 6 bases and J dropped 5 bases, with 13 bases sitting between them. The CDR3 consists of 13 residues. Germline V lookup: CDR1 MDHEN, CDR2 SYDVKM. CDR3 DNA: TGTGCCAGCAGGCTCACAGGGACGGAGACCCAGTACTTC. Translating gives CASRLTGTETQYF. The full variable domain, its missing parts supplied by reference TRBV28 and TRBJ2-5, is DVKVTQSSRYLVKRTGEKVFLECVQDMDHENMFWYRQDPGLGLRLIYFSYDVKMKEKGDIPEGYSVSREKKERFSLILESASTNQTSMYLCASRLTGTETQYFGPGTRLLVL.

The V and J genes are TRBV6-1 and TRBJ2-1; D is ambiguous. Per the germline V gene, CDR1 is MNHNS and CDR2 is SASEGT. V lost 2 bases to trimming and J lost 9 bases, with 11 bases between them. The CDR3 has 13 residues. The CDR3 protein is CASSELGLGEQFF. The CDR3 nucleotides read TGTGCCAGCAGTGAACTTGGTTTGGGTGAGCAGTTCTTC.

The chain employs TRBV5-1 and TRBJ1-6; D unclear. The V end was cut by 0 bases, the J end by 8 bases, with 12 bases between. CDR1 and CDR2 from the germline V gene are SGHRS and YFSETQ. The CDR3 runs to 15 residues. The CDR3 sequence is CASSLARMEDSPLHF. CDR3 DNA: TGCGCCAGCAGCTTGGCCCGTATGGAGGATTCACCCCTCCACTTT.

This chain uses TRBV2 with TRBJ2-7; D ambiguous. The CDR3 loop spans 14 amino acids. Germline V gene data show CDR1 as SNHLY and CDR2 as FYNNEI. V lost 6 bases, J lost 2 bases, and 14 bases lay in between. The CDR3 nucleotides read TGTGCCAGCAGGGTGGGATCAGTAACCTACGAGCAGTACTTC. Protein product: CASRVGSVTYEQYF.

This clonotype was seen only a few times. CDR3 loop: CATSRGDVESNEKLFF. CDR3 nucleotide sequence: TGTGCCACCAGCAGAGGGGACGTGGAGTCTAATGAAAAACTGTTTTTT. This chain links TRBV15 with TRBJ1-4; D possibly corresponds to TRBD1 (5 bases). CDR3 length: 16 amino acids. V was cut by 1 base and J by 3 bases, with 12 bases left in between. Germline lookup yields CDR1 LNHNV and CDR2 YYDKDF (reference sequence).

The V and J genes are TRBV21-1 and TRBJ2-5; the table calls TRBD2, which could not be checked here. The DNA matches TRBJ2-7 better at its end, which makes the J call doubtful. TRBV21-1 is annotated as a pseudogene. This CDR3 is built from 16 residues. The DNA for the CDR3 is TGTGCCAGCAGCAAAGAGATCAGCGGGAGGATCCACGAGCAGTACTTC. Translated, it gives CASSKEISGRIHEQYF.

In this sample, this clonotype turned up a few times. The gene calls are TRBV20-1 and TRBJ2-7; D gene ambiguous. This CDR3 is built from 14 residues. V was trimmed by 4 bases and J by 0 bases, leaving 13 bases between them. The germline CDR1 and CDR2 sequences are DFQATT and SNEGSKA (reference sequence). In nucleotides, the CDR3 is TGCAGTGCTACCAGGACGGCTAGCTCCTACGAGCAGTACTTC. It specifies CSATRTASSYEQYF.

The rearrangement joins TRBV24-1 to TRBJ1-2; D call uncertain. V lost 2 bases, J lost 7 bases, and 13 bases lay in between. This CDR3 comprises 14 residues. CDR1 KGHDR and CDR2 SFDVKD come from the germline V gene. Here the CDR3 DNA reads TGTGCCACCAGTGATTCCCGGAGGAGGGCTGGCTACACCTTC. Protein sequence: CATSDSRRRAGYTF.

This clonotype was seen more than once but under ten times. The gene calls are TRBV28 and TRBJ2-5; D perhaps matches TRBD2 (6 bases). Germline V CDR1 and CDR2: MDHEN, SYDVKM. Deletions cut 7 bases from V and 10 bases from J, with 13 bases between. This CDR3 comprises 11 residues. The CDR3 sequence is CASTRGFIQYF. Here the CDR3 DNA reads TGTGCCAGCACCCGGGGGTTTATCCAGTACTTC.

This clonotype was picked up a small number of times. The chain employs TRBV3-1 and TRBJ2-5, with 8 bases aligning to TRBD1. The CDR3 contains 12 residues. The V gene's germline CDR1 is LGHDT and CDR2 YNNKEL (reference sequence). Trimming took 4 bases from V and 11 from J; bases not matched to a gene: 6. This CDR3 is CASSPDRVRQYF. The CDR3 nucleotides are TGTGCCAGCAGCCCGGACAGGGTGCGGCAGTACTTC.

The chain uses TRBV27 and TRBJ1-4, with TRBD1 identical over 11 bases. Germline lookup yields CDR1 MNHEY and CDR2 SMNVEV (reference sequence). After removal of 3 bases from V and 7 bases from J, the junction contained 4 bases not matched to a gene. The CDR3 has 15 amino acids. The CDR3 protein is CASSLRTGGVEKLFF. The CDR3 coding sequence is TGTGCCAGCAGTTTGCGGACAGGGGGCGTTGAAAAACTGTTTTTT.

Concerning this clonotype: At one end the junction does not follow the germline gene, possibly because of a read error. CDR3 sequence reads: CASREGRNSYEQYF. The CDR3 DNA reads as TGTGCCAGCAGGGAAGGCAGGAACTCCTACGAGCAGTACTTC. The chain links TRBV2 to TRBJ2-7, with D hard to call. This CDR3 has 14 residues. Germline assignment: CDR1 SNHLY and CDR2 FYNNEI.

V usage is TRBV12-3 or TRBV12-4 and J usage is TRBJ1-1; D unclear. This CDR3 spans 14 amino acids. V was trimmed by 1 base and J by 5 bases, leaving 11 bases between them. The CDR3 spells CASSLESRGTEAFF. In nucleotides, the CDR3 is TGTGCCAGCAGTTTAGAGTCCCGGGGAACTGAAGCTTTCTTT.

In this sample, this clonotype turned up a few times. V usage is TRBV5-6 and J usage is TRBJ2-3, with 9 bases lining up with TRBD2. CDR1 SGHDT and CDR2 YYEEEE come from the germline V gene. V gave up 2 bases and J gave up 5 bases; unmatched junction bases: 6. CDR3 length: 15 amino acids. CDR3 coding DNA: TGTGCCAGCAGCTTTTTTCTAGCGGGGCGAGATACGCAGTATTTT. Translated, it gives CASSFFLAGRDTQYF.

The chain has TRBV18 and TRBJ1-5; D ambiguous. CDR1 is KGHSH and CDR2 is LQKENI in the germline V gene. This CDR3 has 16 amino acids. Deletions cut 2 bases from V and 3 bases from J, with 14 bases between. The CDR3, as DNA: TGTGCCAGCTCACCAAGCAGAGGGAGACTCAATCAGCCCCAGCATTTT. Its translation is CASSPSRGRLNQPQHF.

This clonotype appeared once. At one end, the junction sequence differs from germline, possibly due to a read error. DNA of the CDR3: TGTGCCAGCAGTGAGCCGGACAGCGCAGATACGGAATATTTC. The encoded protein is CASSEPDSADTEYF. The rearrangement uses TRBV12-3 or TRBV12-4 and TRBJ2-3; the D gene is possibly TRBD1 (6 bases). This CDR3 comprises 14 residues.

This rearrangement joins TRBV24-1 to TRBJ2-1; the match to TRBD2 covers 9 bases. CDR1 is KGHDR and CDR2 is SFDVKD in the germline V gene. The CDR3 extends over 16 amino acids. J was trimmed by 2 bases and V by 2 bases; bases with no gene match: 3. The CDR3 bases are TGTGCCACCAGTGATTGGGGGACTAGCACCTACAATGAGCAGTTCTTC. It is translated as CATSDWGTSTYNEQFF.